This entry lists 18 T cell receptor beta chains sequenced from one sample in a study of cytomegalovirus exposure and HLA in healthy donors. It was with 60 Vbeta and 13 Jbeta primers that the PCR ran. The protocol was immunoSEQ multiplex PCR, while the TCRdb copy is restricted to in-frame clones and leaves out a portion. The sample shows some 160,000 clones, about 74% of them seen only once. Material: PBMCs. These receptors were collected from a woman between 40 and 50 years old in good health and CMV-seronegative.

CDR3 region: CASSEPGTGVGYGYTF. CDR3 sequence (DNA): TGTGCCAGCAGTGAACCCGGGACAGGGGTTGGCTATGGCTACACCTTC. The chain links TRBV6-1 to TRBJ1-2; 10 bases align to TRBD1. This CDR3 has 16 residues. V shed 2 bases and J 4 bases; nucleotides not matched to a gene: 7. CDR1 is MNHNS and CDR2 is SASEGT in the germline V gene.

This chain's CDR3 is CAIRGTGNTEAFF. CDR3 DNA sequence: TGTGCCATCCGGGGTACCGGGAACACTGAAGCTTTCTTT. The rearrangement joins TRBV10-3 to TRBJ1-1, with no clear D. Trimming pared 8 bases from V and 1 base from J, leaving 11 bases between. The CDR3 has 13 residues. Germline V gene lookup returns CDR1 ENHRY and CDR2 SYGVKD.

The V and J genes are TRBV5-5 and TRBJ2-7; D might be TRBD1 (5 bases). Trimming cost V 1 base and J 4 bases, with 6 bases left between them. The CDR3 is 12 amino acids. Per the germline V gene, CDR1 is SGHKS and CDR2 is YYEKEE (reference sequence). This CDR3 is CASSLTGYEQYF. The CDR3, as DNA: TGTGCCAGCAGCTTGACAGGATACGAGCAGTACTTC. Filled out from reference TRBV5-5 and TRBJ2-7, the complete variable domain reads DAGVTQSPTHLIKTRGQQVTLRCSPISGHKSVSWYQQVLGQGPQFIFQYYEKEERGRGNFPDRFSARQFPNYSSELNVNALLLGDSALYLCASSLTGYEQYFGPGTRLTVT.

The genes are TRBV10-1 and TRBJ1-2; no firm D call. The CDR3 has 11 amino acids. In germline, CDR1 is WNHNN, CDR2 SYGVQD (reference sequence). Trimming stripped 3 bases from V and 7 bases from J, with 6 bases between. This CDR3 is CASSDGLGYTF. Written as DNA, the CDR3 is TGCGCCAGCAGTGACGGTCTTGGCTACACCTTC.

This rearrangement joins TRBV2 to TRBJ2-4; 8 bases fit TRBD2. From germline, CDR1 is SNHLY and CDR2 FYNNEI. CDR3 length: 14 amino acids. Germline trimming cut 7 bases from V and 12 bases from J; bases unmatched to any gene: 14. CDR3 DNA sequence: TGTGCCAGCAACCCCGGGGGGGCCTTCTTAACTCAGTACTTC. It translates to CASNPGGAFLTQYF.

The chain employs TRBV10-1 and TRBJ2-7; D possibly corresponds to TRBD2 (6 bases). Germline V gives CDR1 WNHNN, CDR2 SYGVQD (reference sequence). CDR3 length: 15 amino acids. V shed 3 bases and J shed 7 bases, with 19 bases lying between them. The DNA for the CDR3 is TGCGCCAGCAGTGACCCCCAAGCAGGCGGGGTTGAGCAGTACTTC. Protein product: CASSDPQAGGVEQYF.

The genes are TRBV6-5 and TRBJ1-2; 10 bases are shared with TRBD1. CDR1 and CDR2 from the germline V gene are MNHEY and SVGAGI. CDR3 size: 14 residues. With 6 bases clipped from V and 4 bases from J, the junction kept 5 bases outside the gene matches. The CDR3 spells CASSGTGAGYGYTF. The CDR3, as DNA: TGTGCCAGCAGCGGGACAGGGGCAGGCTATGGCTACACCTTC.

This clone was picked up a small number of times. The CDR3 bases are TGTGCCAGCAGCGGATTCACAGGGGGCAGAGAGACCCAGTACTTC. Its translation is CASSGFTGGRETQYF. The rearrangement uses TRBV5-5 and TRBJ2-5; 9 nucleotides agree with TRBD1. V trimming: 4 bases; J trimming: 4 bases; junction bases outside the gene matches: 8. The CDR3 loop spans 15 amino acids. Germline V lookup: CDR1 SGHKS, CDR2 YYEKEE (reference sequence).

This chain joins TRBV19 and TRBJ1-2; D remains ambiguous. The CDR3 sequence is 13 residues long. The germline V and J ends were trimmed by 6 bases and 8 bases, with 16 bases remaining between them. Germline CDR1 reads LNHDA; CDR2 reads SQIVND (reference sequence). DNA of the CDR3: TGTGCCAGTAGCTTAGGGAGGGTTACGGGCTACACCTTC. This encodes CASSLGRVTGYTF.

This chain links TRBV18 with TRBJ1-5, with D perhaps matching TRBD1 (5 bases). Trimming took off 4 bases at V and 3 bases at J, with 10 bases between the two ends. Germline V gene sequence: CDR1 KGHSH, CDR2 LQKENI. The CDR3 is 14 residues long. CDR3 DNA sequence: TGTGCCAGCTCACTGACAGAGATCAATCAGCCCCAGCATTTT. Amino acid sequence: CASSLTEINQPQHF.

The rearrangement joins TRBV5-1 to TRBJ2-3; possibly TRBD2 for D (6 bases). This CDR3 is built from 15 residues. From germline, CDR1 is SGHRS and CDR2 YFSETQ. Trimming removed 0 bases from V and 4 bases from J, with 12 bases in between. This CDR3 reads CASSLGRGAADTQYF. As DNA, the CDR3 is TGCGCCAGCAGCTTGGGGAGGGGAGCGGCAGATACGCAGTATTTT.

This sequence joins TRBV7-2 and TRBJ1-1; D unclear. The CDR3 is 13 residues long. The V end lost 6 bases, the J end lost 1 base, and 9 bases lay between the germline ends. Germline assignment: CDR1 SGHTA and CDR2 FQGNSA. This CDR3 is CASSLWANTEAFF. The CDR3, as DNA: TGTGCCAGCAGTCTTTGGGCGAACACTGAAGCTTTCTTT.

This chain links TRBV6-6 with TRBJ1-5, with a tentative D call TRBD1 (5 bases). This CDR3 spans 15 amino acids. The germline CDR1 and CDR2 sequences are MNHNY and SVGAGI (reference sequence). The V gene lost 4 bases and the J gene lost 4 bases, with 14 bases spanning the gap. The CDR3, as DNA: TGTGCCAGCAGTTTGGTCGACAGACCTAATCAGCCCCAGCATTTT. Protein sequence: CASSLVDRPNQPQHF.

The V gene is TRBV25-1, the J gene TRBJ2-7, with D tentatively TRBD1 (7 bases). The CDR3 runs 15 residues. Trimming took 10 bases from V and 2 from J, leaving 21 bases between them. CDR1 MGHDK and CDR2 SYGVNS come from the germline V gene. The chain's CDR3 is CAKFVCGTATYEQYF. CDR3 DNA sequence: TGTGCCAAGTTCGTCTGCGGGACAGCAACCTACGAGCAGTACTTC.

The chain joins TRBV7-9 to TRBJ2-2; no reliable D call. The CDR3 spans 13 residues. V lost 1 base to trimming and J lost 9 bases, with 9 bases between them. Germline loops: CDR1 SEHNR, CDR2 FQNEAQ (reference sequence). The CDR3 loop reads CASSLGASRELFF. Here the CDR3 DNA reads TGTGCCAGCAGCTTAGGGGCCAGCCGGGAGCTGTTTTTT.

The chain has TRBV5-1 and TRBJ2-5, with 10 nucleotides matching TRBD2. The V gene's germline CDR1 is SGHRS and CDR2 YFSETQ. The CDR3 has 18 amino acids. V was pared by 2 bases and J by 0 bases, with 10 bases of the junction left unmatched. The CDR3 nucleotides are TGCGCCAGCAGCTTTGGAACTTTAGCGGGGGGCTACCAAGAGACCCAGTACTTC. Translation: CASSFGTLAGGYQETQYF.

This clone was seen more than once but under ten times. The chain recombines TRBV28 with TRBJ1-4, with 7 positions matching TRBD1. CDR1 is MDHEN, CDR2 SYDVKM, per germline. The length of the CDR3 is 14 residues. Unmatched junction bases numbered 3, after V lost 2 bases and J lost 6 bases. As DNA, the CDR3 is TGTGCCAGCAGTTTACGGGACAGCGATGAAAAACTGTTTTTT. Translating it yields CASSLRDSDEKLFF.

This chain uses TRBV28 with TRBJ2-7; TRBD1 agrees at 10 bases. The V segment lost 5 bases and the J segment 0 bases; nucleotides outside the gene matches: 13. The germline V gene has CDR1 MDHEN and CDR2 SYDVKM. CDR3 length equals 18 residues. CDR3: CASSATEGGQGSSYEQYF. The CDR3 DNA is TGTGCCAGCAGTGCCACCGAGGGGGGACAGGGGAGCTCCTACGAGCAGTACTTC.